These 20 T cell receptor beta chains share one sample of origin, sequenced in a study of T-cell memory formation after mild COVID-19. TCRdb ran MiXCR on the 5' RACE reads and lists one entry per CDR3 protein. The sample consists of 350,000 or so distinct CDR3 sequences, over 10% of them appearing once. Sequenced: PBMCs or a T cell subset sorted from them (not recorded which). These receptors were collected from a young man who had mild COVID-19 (a few samples of this study predate the infection). Cell type and time point are not known.

There are a few counts of this clonotype. The rearrangement uses TRBV7-2 and TRBJ2-7; 8 positions match TRBD1. V lost 4 bases, J lost 1 base, and 6 bases stayed unmatched. The CDR3 consists of 15 residues. Per the germline V gene, CDR1 is SGHTA and CDR2 is FQGNSA. CDR3 amino acids: CASSSGQGASYEQYF. The CDR3 DNA reads as TGTGCCAGCAGCTCGGGTCAGGGGGCGTCCTACGAGCAGTACTTC.

There are many counts of this clonotype. J is TRBJ1-2 and V is TRBV5-6, with D uncertain. The CDR3 sequence is 11 residues long. V was shortened by 6 bases and J by 5 bases, with 8 bases between the two germline ends. Germline loops: CDR1 SGHDT, CDR2 YYEEEE. CDR3 DNA sequence: TGTGCCAGCACGAGAGGGTATGGCTACACCTTC. The encoded protein is CASTRGYGYTF.

The chain carries TRBV5-4 and TRBJ2-5; 12 bases match TRBD2. The V segment lost 4 bases and the J segment 3 bases; nucleotides outside the gene matches: 4. Germline-derived CDR1 and CDR2 are SGHNT and YYREEE (reference sequence). This CDR3 is built from 15 residues. The CDR3 loop reads CASSDWTSGEETQYF. CDR3 sequence (DNA): TGTGCCAGCAGCGACTGGACTAGCGGGGAAGAGACCCAGTACTTC.

This clonotype was seen more than once but under ten times. This chain uses TRBV12-3 or TRBV12-4 with TRBJ1-2; a weak D match, TRBD1 (5 bases). The V end lost 7 bases, the J end lost 4 bases, and 13 bases lay between the germline ends. This CDR3 has 13 residues. CDR3 loop: CASTFGTGYGYTF. In DNA, the CDR3 is TGTGCCAGCACATTCGGAACAGGCTATGGCTACACCTTC.

The chain employs TRBV4-3 and TRBJ2-6; a weak D match, TRBD2 (5 bases). V shed 0 bases and J shed 0 bases, with 12 bases lying between them. This CDR3 has 18 amino acids. The germline V gene encodes CDR1 LGHNA and CDR2 YSLEER. CDR3 residues: CASSQEHPGSSGANVLTF. In DNA, the CDR3 is TGCGCCAGCAGCCAAGAACATCCGGGGAGCTCTGGGGCCAACGTCCTGACTTTC.

V is TRBV4-2 and J is TRBJ1-3, with 7 bases fitting TRBD1. Germline V gives CDR1 LGHNA, CDR2 YNFKEQ. V was pared by 4 bases and J by 8 bases, with 8 bases of the junction left unmatched. The CDR3 is 14 amino acids. The CDR3 DNA reads as TGTGCCAGCAGCCCGCAGCAGGGGGGGGACACCATATATTTT. Translation gives CASSPQQGGDTIYF.

The V gene is TRBV5-1, the J gene TRBJ2-3, with TRBD1 as a possible D gene (5 bases). CDR1 is SGHRS, CDR2 YFSETQ, per germline. This CDR3 contains 15 residues. Trimming shortened V by 0 bases and J by 1 base, and 9 bases separated the two germline ends. CDR3 in amino acids: CASSLDDSRTDTQYF. The CDR3 nucleotides are TGCGCCAGCAGCTTGGACGACAGTCGCACAGATACGCAGTATTTT.

The rearrangement uses TRBV12-3 or TRBV12-4 and TRBJ1-2; the D is unclear. The CDR3 runs 12 residues. V gave up 5 bases and J gave up 8 bases, with 12 bases separating them. The CDR3 loop reads CASSKDGAGYTF. CDR3 nucleotides: TGTGCCAGCAGTAAGGACGGAGCGGGCTACACCTTC.

Of note for this clonotype: Germline and junction disagree at one end, which may indicate a read error. The chain carries TRBV6-2 or TRBV6-3 and TRBJ2-2, with D perhaps TRBD1 (5 bases). The length of the CDR3 is 12 residues. In germline, CDR1 is MNHEY, CDR2 SVGEGT. The CDR3 DNA is TGTGCCTGCAGGGTTGGGACCGGGGAGCTGTTTTTT. Translation gives CACRVGTGELFF.

The chain recombines TRBV28 with TRBJ1-2; unclear D gene. V was clipped by 1 base and J by 6 bases, with 18 bases between them. The germline V gene has CDR1 MDHEN and CDR2 SYDVKM. The CDR3 is 16 amino acids. CDR3 sequence reads: CASSLSGLRPGHGYTF. CDR3 in DNA: TGTGCCAGCAGTTTATCGGGCCTTCGGCCTGGTCATGGCTACACCTTC.

This clonotype was detected a few times. The gene calls are TRBV5-1 and TRBJ1-6; 7 bases are a match to TRBD1. The CDR3 runs 15 residues. Trimming cost V 5 bases and J 5 bases; bases outside gene matches: 7. The germline CDR1 and CDR2 sequences are SGHRS and YFSETQ. Here the CDR3 reads CASSTGVSHNSPLHF. The DNA for the CDR3 is TGCGCCAGCAGTACAGGGGTTTCTCATAATTCACCCCTCCACTTT.

V gene TRBV5-1 combines with J gene TRBJ2-7, with 11 nucleotides matching TRBD2. This CDR3 is built from 15 residues. The V gene's germline CDR1 is SGHRS and CDR2 YFSETQ. V lost 2 bases, J lost 1 base, and 2 bases stayed unmatched. CDR3 region: CASSFLAGGSYEQYF. The CDR3 DNA reads TGCGCCAGCAGCTTTCTAGCGGGGGGATCCTACGAGCAGTACTTC.

In the case of this clonotype: The junction departs from germline at one end; a sequencing error may be responsible. This chain uses TRBV20-1 with TRBJ2-4, with D unclear. The CDR3 loop spans 11 amino acids. The germline V gene encodes CDR1 DFQATT and CDR2 SNEGSKA (reference sequence). CDR3 residues: CSAREADIQYF. CDR3 DNA sequence: TGCAGTGCTCGAGAGGCGGACATTCAGTACTTC.

V usage is TRBV5-1 and J usage is TRBJ2-7; TRBD1 matches 10 bases. CDR3 length: 14 residues. Germline V gene lookup returns CDR1 SGHRS and CDR2 YFSETQ. Losses at the gene ends were 4 bases for V and 4 bases for J; bases not matched to a gene: 5. CDR3 amino acids: CASSKGTGAYEQYV. CDR3 bases: TGCGCCAGCAGCAAGGGGACAGGGGCTTACGAGCAGTACGTC.

This clonotype was detected many times. The rearrangement joins TRBV6-2 or TRBV6-3 to TRBJ2-3; D is uncertain. CDR1 and CDR2 from the germline V gene are MNHEY and SVGEGT. V dropped 0 bases and J dropped 0 bases, with 7 bases sitting between them. The CDR3 is made up of 15 amino acids. CDR3: CASSYSVASTDTQYF. CDR3 nucleotides: TGTGCCAGCAGTTACTCCGTCGCTAGCACAGATACGCAGTATTTT.

This rearrangement joins TRBV12-3 or TRBV12-4 to TRBJ1-4, with 7 bases lining up with TRBD1. Trimming removed 6 bases from V and 8 bases from J; junction bases left unmatched: 9. This CDR3 is built from 14 residues. CDR3 coding DNA: TGTGCCAGCAGAGACAACAGGGGAGGCGAAAAACTGTTTTTT. Protein sequence: CASRDNRGGEKLFF.

The chain has TRBV7-9 and TRBJ2-3, with 11 bases identical to TRBD2. V lost 3 bases to trimming and J lost 5 bases; unmatched junction nucleotides: 7. This CDR3 comprises 16 residues. Germline CDR1 and CDR2: SEHNR and FQNEAQ (reference sequence). The CDR3 protein is CASSFLAGGPVDTQYF. The CDR3 DNA follows: TGTGCCAGCAGCTTCTTAGCGGGGGGGCCGGTAGATACGCAGTATTTT.

This clonotype was found a few times. The rearrangement uses TRBV11-1 and TRBJ2-5; TRBD2 agrees at 7 bases. J lost 7 bases, V lost 4 bases, and 18 bases had no gene match. CDR3 length: 17 residues. CDR1 is SGHAT and CDR2 is FQDESV in the germline V gene (reference sequence). The CDR3 bases are TGTGCCAGCAGCTCGTCCCCTGGCGGGAGCGGGGCGGGGACCCAGTACTTC. Translating it yields CASSSSPGGSGAGTQYF. The full variable domain, completed using reference TRBV11-1 and TRBJ2-5, is EAEVAQSPRYKITEKSQAVAFWCDPISGHATLYWYRQILGQGPELLVQFQDESVVDDSQLPKDRFSAERLKGVDSTLKIQPAELGDSAMYLCASSSSPGGSGAGTQYFGPGTRLLVL.

The chain links TRBV11-2 to TRBJ2-3; 8 nucleotides match TRBD2. CDR3 size: 16 residues. V dropped 0 bases and J dropped 5; count of bases not matched to a gene: 7. Germline V gene data show CDR1 as SGHAT and CDR2 as FQNNGV. CDR3: CASSLDRGGVEDTQYF. CDR3 coding DNA: TGTGCCAGCAGCTTAGATCGGGGGGGAGTGGAAGATACGCAGTATTTT.

V usage is TRBV12-3 or TRBV12-4 and J usage is TRBJ1-1; a weak D match, TRBD1 (6 bases). The CDR3 has 14 amino acids. The V gene lost 6 bases and the J gene lost 0 bases, with 11 bases spanning the gap. Here the CDR3 DNA reads TGTGCCAGCAGCAGGAGGGACATGAACACTGAAGCTTTCTTT. Its protein is CASSRRDMNTEAFF.